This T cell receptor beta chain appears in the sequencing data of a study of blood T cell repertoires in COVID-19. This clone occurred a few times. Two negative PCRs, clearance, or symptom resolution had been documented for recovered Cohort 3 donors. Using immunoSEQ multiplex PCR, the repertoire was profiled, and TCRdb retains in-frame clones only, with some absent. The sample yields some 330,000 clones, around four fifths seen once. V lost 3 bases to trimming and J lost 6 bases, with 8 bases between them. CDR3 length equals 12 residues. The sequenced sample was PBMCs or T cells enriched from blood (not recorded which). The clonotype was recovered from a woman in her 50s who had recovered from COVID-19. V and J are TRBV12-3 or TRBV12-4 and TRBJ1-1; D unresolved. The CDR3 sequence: CASSFGWAEAFF. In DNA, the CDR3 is TGTGCCAGCAGTTTCGGGTGGGCTGAAGCTTTCTTT.